The entry below describes one TCR beta chain. This clonotype was detected ten times or more. It has no known antigen specificity. Base qualities are missing; no much larger clone stands one base away. The sequencer listed for this sample is Illumina HiSeq 2000. Multiplex PCR amplification was used to build the TCR beta chain libraries. High-throughput sequencing was used to analyze the amplified TCR beta chain products. TCRdb handled the public reads itself, with Q25 trimming in fastp and clone calling in MiXCR, and kept productive beta chains. One record per CDR3 amino acid sequence lists the most common genes and DNA. In this sample the table shows around 170,000 distinct CDR3 sequences, 33% of which occur a single time. Over 3.5% of the sample is in the top ten clones. The source of the sample is a study of breast tumors, draining lymph nodes, adjacent tissues (dated by TCRdb to the mid-2010s). Concerning the study at large: TCR beta repertoires were compared across tumor, adjacent nontumor tissue and axillary lymph nodes obtained from breast cancer patients. In human breast cancer, the study set out to assess how tumor, surrounding tissue and draining lymph node repertoires relate to one another and whether T cells might be exchanged between them. The investigation overall reported the following: The similarity between tumor and nontumor tissue repertoires was significantly greater in luminal-like breast cancer than in basal-like breast cancer. The data were judged consistent with most tumor T cells deriving from the lymph node and then expanding within tumor tissue. T-cell repertoire diversity in tumors was found to be lower than in lymph nodes but higher than in nontumor tissue, and preferential V and J gene usage was observed. The study presented the conclusion that tumor T cells originate in lymph nodes as consistent with a hypothesis, not as something directly demonstrated.

CDR1 and CDR2 are read off the germline V gene (reference sequence) as SGHNT and YYREEE. The CDR3 contains 18 residues, cysteine and phenylalanine counted. Of the read, only the CDR3 DNA is kept; its 54 bases are in frame from base 1. V was cut back by 2 bases and J by 9 bases, leaving a gap of 27 bases between them. The axillary draining lymph nodes of breast cancer patients were the source of the lymph node samples. This receptor chain uses TRBV5-4 and TRBJ2-1; the D assignment is uncertain and may be TRBD1 or TRBD2, with 5 bases supporting each. Source material: axillary lymph node tissue. This clonotype originated in a female donor with breast cancer. Some clones in this sample may be carry-over from other donors' samples. Here the CDR3 is given as CASSFQPGPRRPNIEQFF. The DNA is as follows: TGTGCCAGCAGCTTTCAACCGGGACCCCGGCGGCCCAATATTGAGCAGTTCTTC.